This T cell receptor (beta chain) stems from a study of Ad26.COV2.S vaccination and SARS-CoV-2 variants. Treatment of the sample: some 20 received Ad26.COV2.S at low or high dose, single or two shots; about 5 received placebo; per-sample allocation not given. The study sampled participants on day 63 after the first vaccine or placebo injection. Generated by immunoSEQ multiplex PCR, the TCRdb table keeps only in-frame clones and is missing some. The sample contains about 250,000 clones, approximately 89% of which appear only once. Whole-study findings and limits: Substantial response breadth was reportedly seen for spike-specific CD8+ and CD4+ T cells after vaccination.

Germline CDR1 reads LGHDT; CDR2 reads YNNKEL (reference sequence). CDR3 length: 15 amino acids. This clone occurred once. What it binds is unknown. At one end the junction does not follow the germline gene, possibly because of a read error. The chain couples TRBV3-1 (or the pseudogene TRBV3-2) to TRBJ1-2, with TRBD1 matching over 9 bases. Sequencing was performed on peripheral blood, taken in a trial of Ad26.COV2.S vaccine versus placebo. This TCR was recovered from a person aged 18-60 years who received the Ad26.COV2.S COVID-19 vaccine or a placebo. CDR3 in amino acids: CASTQGTGNIDGYTF. The DNA for the CDR3 is TGTGCCAGCACCCAAGGGACAGGGAATATCGATGGCTACACCTTC.